A selection of T cell receptor beta chains follows, all from one sample in a study of T cell responses to AZD1222 COVID-19 vaccine. Method: immunoSEQ multiplex PCR; TCRdb's copy keeps in-frame clones and lacks some. This table holds 140,000 to 150,000 clones, over 80% found once. The material was peripheral blood, obtained 28 days after the second AZD1222 dose. The receptors stem from an adult who received the AZD1222 COVID-19 vaccine. Each CDR3 is given with its conserved first and last residue. Fields, in order: J gene, V gene, D gene, clone size, CDR3 protein, CDR3 DNA. The D gene is left open where the match is weak. Clone size is not always given. Where it is, it says once, few, many or a class for expanded clones.

>TRBJ2-4|TRBV5-4|NA|NA
CASSRPNELESKNIQYF
TGTGCCAGCAGCAGGCCGAATGAGCTGGAATCCAAAAACATTCAGTACTTC
>TRBJ1-1|TRBV10-3|TRBD1|once
CAISVLTGGETEAFF
TGTGCCATCAGTGTCCTTACAGGGGGTGAGACTGAAGCTTTCTTT
>TRBJ1-2|TRBV2|NA|NA
CASSDGSYGYTF
TGTGCCAGCAGTGACGGATCATATGGCTACACCTTC
>TRBJ2-6|TRBV30|NA|NA
CAWSNPGPSSGANVLTF
TGTGCCTGGAGTAACCCGGGACCGAGCTCTGGGGCCAACGTCCTGACTTTC
>TRBJ1-5|TRBV7-2|TRBD1|NA
CASSPGTGGQPQHF
TGTGCCAGCAGCCCCGGGACAGGGGGTCAGCCCCAGCATTTT
>TRBJ1-4|TRBV7-9|NA|NA
CASTTLGRATNEKLFF
TGTGCCAGCACAACTCTAGGGAGGGCAACTAATGAAAAACTGTTTTTT
>TRBJ2-5|TRBV25-1|TRBD1|NA
CASSGTGRTQYF
TGTGCCAGCAGTGGGACAGGGCGGACCCAGTACTTC
>TRBJ1-1|TRBV10-3|TRBD1|NA
CAISRAGTADTEAFF
TGTGCCATCAGCCGAGCAGGGACAGCCGACACTGAAGCTTTCTTT
>TRBJ2-1|TRBV2|TRBD2|few
CASRRTSGTYNEQFF
TGTGCCAGCAGACGCACTAGCGGGACCTACAATGAGCAGTTCTTC
>TRBJ2-7|TRBV7-8|TRBD1|NA
CASSLGTGVSYEQYF
TGTGCCAGCAGCTTGGGGACAGGGGTCTCCTACGAGCAGTACTTC
>TRBJ2-1|TRBV19|TRBD2|NA
CASSIGLAGGVGQFF
TGTGCCAGTAGTATCGGCCTAGCGGGAGGAGTCGGGCAGTTCTTC
>TRBJ2-7|TRBV3-1/TRBV3-2|TRBD2|NA
CASSQDRVAGREQYF
TGTGCCAGCAGCCAAGATCGAGTAGCGGGTAGGGAGCAGTACTTC
>TRBJ2-7|TRBV24-1|TRBD2|NA
CATSDGTSGRAVEQYF
TGTGCCACCAGTGACGGGACTAGCGGGAGGGCGGTCGAGCAGTACTTC
>TRBJ1-2|TRBV2|NA|NA
CASSFARDPFYGYTF
TGTGCCAGCAGTTTTGCCAGGGACCCTTTCTATGGCTACACCTTC
>TRBJ1-1|TRBV27|TRBD1|few
CASSFGTGLNTEAFF
TGTGCCAGCAGTTTCGGGACAGGTTTGAACACTGAAGCTTTCTTT
>TRBJ2-1|TRBV2|NA|NA
CASSEASSRAYNEQFF
TGTGCCAGCAGTGAGGCTAGCTCCCGGGCCTACAATGAGCAGTTCTTC
>TRBJ1-1|TRBV4-1|TRBD1|NA
CASSQVGVPGQIAEAFF
TGCGCCAGCAGCCAAGTTGGAGTACCGGGACAGATTGCTGAAGCTTTCTTT
>TRBJ1-6|TRBV30|NA|NA
CAWSKETPSSYNSPLHF
TGTGCCTGGAGTAAGGAGACCCCGTCGTCTTATAATTCACCCCTCCACTTT
>TRBJ1-1|TRBV19|NA|NA
CASSIGASGTEAFF
TGTGCCAGTAGTATCGGAGCCTCGGGCACTGAAGCTTTCTTT
>TRBJ1-5|TRBV19|NA|few
CASSSGVNQPQHF
TGTGCCAGTAGTTCGGGGGTAAACCAGCCCCAGCATTTT
>TRBJ1-5|TRBV30|TRBD1|few
CAWRDETGRSNQPQHF
TGTGCCTGGAGGGATGAGACAGGGCGAAGCAATCAGCCCCAGCATTTT
>TRBJ1-2|TRBV2|NA|NA
CASSEASVKHGYTF
TGTGCCAGCAGTGAAGCCTCCGTTAAACATGGCTACACCTTC
>TRBJ1-3|TRBV30|TRBD1|NA
CAWNDGQGAGNTIYF
TGTGCCTGGAATGACGGACAGGGGGCTGGAAACACCATATATTTT
>TRBJ2-2|TRBV2|NA|NA
CASSAGSRNTGELFF
TGTGCCAGCAGCGCCGGGTCTCGGAACACCGGGGAGCTGTTTTTT
>TRBJ2-3|TRBV9|NA|NA
CASSVLAGQSTDTQYF
TGTGCCAGCAGCGTTCTCGCGGGACAAAGCACAGATACGCAGTATTTT
>TRBJ2-1|TRBV12-3/TRBV12-4|NA|NA
CASTPTENEQFF
TGTGCCAGCACCCCGACAGAAAATGAGCAGTTCTTC
>TRBJ1-1|TRBV19|NA|NA
CASTQGGGPSNTEAFF
TGTGCCAGTACCCAGGGTGGGGGGCCTTCCAACACTGAAGCTTTCTTT
>TRBJ2-3|TRBV5-1|TRBD2|NA
CASSLSGKIDTQYF
TGCGCCAGCAGCTTAAGCGGGAAAATAGATACGCAGTATTTT
>TRBJ1-6|TRBV5-6|NA|NA
CASSLAQGNSPLHF
TGTGCCAGCAGCTTGGCCCAGGGGAATTCCCCCCTCCACTTT
>TRBJ2-3|TRBV6-5|NA|NA
CASRLEGTDTQYF
TGTGCCAGCAGACTCGAAGGGACAGATACGCAGTATTTT
>TRBJ1-4|TRBV9|NA|NA
CASSPIGDEKLFF
TGTGCCAGCAGCCCAATTGGGGACGAAAAACTGTTTTTT
>TRBJ2-2|TRBV6-2/TRBV6-3|NA|NA
CASSYRLAGELFF
TGTGCCAGCAGTTACAGGTTGGCCGGGGAGCTGTTTTTT
>TRBJ2-7|TRBV5-5|NA|NA
CASSSFSGTENEQYF
TGTGCCAGCAGCTCGTTCTCCGGGACGGAGAACGAGCAGTACTTC
>TRBJ2-2|TRBV7-7|TRBD2|NA
CASCLRGGGPNTGELFF
TGTGCCAGCTGCTTACGCGGCGGGGGTCCGAACACCGGGGAGCTGTTTTTT
>TRBJ2-1|TRBV24-1|TRBD1|NA
CATSDLRDRAGEQFF
TGTGCCACCAGTGATTTGAGGGACAGGGCGGGTGAGCAGTTCTTC
>TRBJ2-5|TRBV7-2|NA|NA
CASSLVRGGETQYF
TGTGCCAGCAGCTTAGTCAGGGGAGGAGAGACCCAGTACTTC
>TRBJ2-1|TRBV7-9|TRBD1|NA
CASSLGGQAYNEQFF
TGTGCCAGCAGCTTAGGGGGACAGGCCTACAATGAGCAGTTCTTC
>TRBJ1-2|TRBV14|NA|NA
CASSQVGGSFGYTF
TGTGCCAGCAGCCAAGTAGGGGGTTCCTTCGGCTACACCTTC
>TRBJ2-3|TRBV6-1|NA|NA
CASSGLSGGTTDTQYF
TGTGCCAGCAGTGGCCTGAGTGGGGGGACCACAGATACGCAGTATTTT
>TRBJ1-2|TRBV28|NA|NA
CASGTQFYGYTF
TGTGCCAGCGGGACACAATTCTATGGCTACACCTTC
>TRBJ1-1|TRBV6-5|NA|once
CASSSTGTEAFF
TGTGCCAGCAGTTCTACAGGGACTGAAGCTTTCTTT
>TRBJ2-7|TRBV15|TRBD2|NA
CATRPGTSHPYEQYF
TGTGCCACCCGTCCAGGGACTAGCCACCCCTACGAGCAGTACTTC
>TRBJ2-7|TRBV7-2|TRBD1|NA
CASSLTGFSYEQYF
TGTGCCAGCAGCTTGACAGGGTTCTCCTACGAGCAGTACTTC
>TRBJ1-1|TRBV10-3|NA|NA
CAIRWTEGSNTEAFF
TGTGCCATCAGGTGGACAGAGGGCTCGAACACTGAAGCTTTCTTT
>TRBJ2-3|TRBV5-1|TRBD1|once
CASSKQGTTDTQYF
TGCGCCAGCAGCAAACAGGGGACAACAGATACGCAGTATTTT
>TRBJ1-2|TRBV7-9|TRBD1|NA
CASSLGRDREGGYTF
TGTGCCAGCAGCTTAGGAAGGGACAGGGAAGGCGGCTACACCTTC
>TRBJ1-5|TRBV5-4|NA|NA
CASSLFGERQPQHF
TGTGCCAGCAGCTTGTTTGGAGAACGGCAGCCCCAGCATTTT
>TRBJ1-3|TRBV19|NA|NA
CASNSRVGGNTIYF
TGTGCCAGTAATAGCAGGGTCGGGGGAAACACCATATATTTT
>TRBJ2-1|TRBV3-1/TRBV3-2|TRBD2|NA
CASSQGTSGRNEQFF
TGTGCCAGCAGCCAAGGGACTAGCGGGAGAAATGAGCAGTTCTTC
>TRBJ2-1|TRBV27|NA|NA
CASSSRASVVHEQFF
TGTGCCAGCAGTTCACGGGCTAGCGTAGTTCATGAGCAGTTCTTC
>TRBJ2-1|TRBV19|TRBD2|NA
CASTPAGAGGHEQFF
TGTGCCAGTACCCCCGCGGGAGCGGGGGGGCATGAGCAGTTCTTC
>TRBJ1-5|TRBV6-5|NA|NA
CASGGQNSNQPQHF
TGTGCCAGTGGCGGACAGAATAGCAATCAGCCCCAGCATTTT
>TRBJ2-5|TRBV7-2|NA|few
CASSLGSATVVGQYF
TGTGCCAGCAGCTTAGGAAGCGCCACGGTGGTAGGCCAGTACTTC
>TRBJ2-7|TRBV10-3|NA|NA
CAIRPRDGPLEQYF
TGTGCCATCAGGCCAAGAGACGGCCCCCTGGAGCAGTACTTC
>TRBJ1-3|TRBV5-1|NA|NA
CASSLAGNGNTIYF
TGCGCCAGCAGCTTGGCCGGGAATGGAAACACCATATATTTT
>TRBJ1-5|TRBV19|NA|NA
CASSIALMRRSNQPQHF
TGTGCCAGTAGTATAGCCCTGATGAGGAGGAGCAATCAGCCCCAGCATTTT
>TRBJ2-1|TRBV10-3|NA|NA
CAISELVLAESSYNEQFF
TGTGCCATCAGTGAGCTCGTATTAGCGGAGAGCTCCTACAATGAGCAGTTCTTC
>TRBJ1-1|TRBV7-6|NA|NA
CASSVLAGVNTEAFF
TGTGCCAGCAGTGTTTTGGCAGGGGTGAACACTGAAGCTTTCTTT
>TRBJ1-4|TRBV5-1|TRBD1|NA
CASSAGNRGSNEKLFF
TGCGCCAGCAGCGCCGGTAACAGGGGGTCTAATGAAAAACTGTTTTTT